This TCR beta chain was found in a study of blood T cell repertoires in COVID-19. Study-level background: Samples taken during acute and convalescent COVID-19 were collected in the United States, Italy and Spain. Nucleic acid was either cDNA or gDNA, and it came from T cells, B-cell-depleted T cells, or PBMCs.

The CDR3 spans 15 residues. Germline assignment: CDR1 SNHLY and CDR2 FYNNEI. Method: immunoSEQ multiplex PCR; TCRdb's copy keeps in-frame clones and lacks some. Among a few hundred thousand clones, about 86% were seen once, and the ten largest hold around 1.2%. Notes on this clone: At one end the junction does not follow the germline gene, possibly because of a read error.

The clonotype comes from a woman between 45 and 60 years old with acute or convalescent COVID-19. Material: peripheral blood. The chain uses TRBV2 and TRBJ1-1, with D possibly matching TRBD1 (6 bases). The CDR3 region has the DNA TGTGCCAGCACTGAACTAGGACAGCCCAACACTGAAGCTTTCTTT. Protein product: CASTELGQPNTEAFF.